The 32 T cell receptor beta chains given below trace back to one sample, sequenced in a study of cytomegalovirus exposure and HLA in healthy donors. PCR amplification relied on 60 Vbeta primers (plus 13 Jbeta primers). Assay used: immunoSEQ multiplex PCR; TCRdb lists only in-frame clones, some missing. The sample records about 130,000 clones, 55% to 80% being singletons. Sequenced material: PBMCs. The receptors here all came from a woman in her thirties or forties in good health and CMV-seronegative.

The chain carries TRBV5-1 and TRBJ2-2, with D possibly TRBD2 on 5 matching bases. V was clipped by 7 bases and J by 7 bases, with 14 bases between them. The CDR3 contains 13 residues. Per germline, CDR1 SGHRS and CDR2 YFSETQ. The CDR3, as DNA: TGCGCCAGCGTCTGGGCAGGAGGCGGGGAGCTGTTTTTT. Translating gives CASVWAGGGELFF.

This clone was found a few times. The chain links TRBV6-5 to TRBJ1-3; D remains unclear. The V end lost 4 bases, the J end lost 0 bases, and 10 bases lay between the germline ends. This CDR3 has 15 residues. Germline V lookup: CDR1 MNHEY, CDR2 SVGAGI. CDR3 bases: TGTGCCAGCAGTTCGCCCGGGTACTCTGGAAACACCATATATTTT. This encodes CASSSPGYSGNTIYF.

This chain connects TRBV19 to TRBJ2-7; TRBD1 matches 10 bases. V shed 11 bases and J 4 bases; nucleotides not matched to a gene: 14. This CDR3 spans 15 amino acids. Looked up from germline, CDR1 is LNHDA and CDR2 is SQIVND (reference sequence). The CDR3 bases are TGTGCCTCTTTTCCTGTGGGACAGGGGAGGTACGAGCAGTACTTC. This gives the protein CASFPVGQGRYEQYF.

This clone has a handful of counts. J is TRBJ1-5 and V is TRBV27, with D uncertain. Germline loops: CDR1 MNHEY, CDR2 SMNVEV (reference sequence). The V end lost 3 bases, the J end lost 3 bases, and 6 bases lay between the germline ends. The CDR3 extends over 13 amino acids. Here the CDR3 reads CASSFRTNQPQHF. CDR3 nucleotides: TGTGCCAGCAGTTTCAGAACCAATCAGCCCCAGCATTTT.

J is TRBJ1-1 and V is TRBV11-1; 7 nucleotides match TRBD1. CDR1 and CDR2 from the germline V gene are SGHAT and FQDESV (reference sequence). J lost 1 base, V lost 0 bases, and 2 bases had no gene match. The CDR3 spans 15 residues. CDR3 region: CASSLASGGNTEAFF. The CDR3 DNA is TGTGCCAGCAGCTTAGCCTCAGGGGGGAACACTGAAGCTTTCTTT.

This clone was recorded a few times. The chain recombines TRBV5-1 with TRBJ1-1; D unresolved. Germline V lookup: CDR1 SGHRS, CDR2 YFSETQ. Trimming shortened V by 4 bases and J by 8 bases, and 12 bases separated the two germline ends. This CDR3 is built from 12 residues. CDR3 sequence: CASSRRGEEAFF. The CDR3 DNA reads TGCGCCAGCAGCCGAAGAGGTGAAGAAGCTTTCTTT.

V usage is TRBV30 and J usage is TRBJ1-1; D is possibly TRBD1 (6 bases). Deletions cut 1 base from V and 0 bases from J, with 15 bases between. Germline CDR1 is GTSNPN and CDR2 is SVGIG (reference sequence). The length of the CDR3 is 16 residues. CDR3 DNA: TGTGCCTGGAGTGCACAGGGAGAAGGGATGAACACTGAAGCTTTCTTT. It yields the protein CAWSAQGEGMNTEAFF.

This rearrangement joins TRBV30 to TRBJ1-2; 7 bases match TRBD1. Germline trimming cut 4 bases from V and 4 bases from J; bases unmatched to any gene: 12. The CDR3 contains 15 residues. CDR1 is GTSNPN and CDR2 is SVGIG in the germline V gene (reference sequence). CDR3 DNA sequence: TGTGCCTGGATGCCAGGGGGTGTCGGCCGCTATGGCTACACCTTC. As protein: CAWMPGGVGRYGYTF.

The gene calls are TRBV4-1 and TRBJ2-7, with 7 bases fitting TRBD2. The length of the CDR3 is 16 residues. Germline CDR1 MGHRA, CDR2 YSYEKL. After removal of 2 bases from V and 5 bases from J, the junction contained 12 bases not matched to a gene. The CDR3 protein is CASSQPGTSRGDEQYF. The CDR3 DNA sequence: TGCGCCAGCAGCCAACCCGGGACCTCCCGGGGGGACGAGCAGTACTTC.

This clone was counted between two and nine times. V gene TRBV18 combines with J gene TRBJ2-7; D unclear. CDR1 and CDR2 from the germline V gene are KGHSH and LQKENI. Trimming took 5 bases from V and 7 from J, leaving 9 bases between them. The CDR3 contains 11 residues. In nucleotides, the CDR3 is TGTGCCAGCTCAATCGAGAGAGAGCAGTACTTC. Protein sequence: CASSIEREQYF. The entire variable domain, with the rest obtained from reference TRBV18 and TRBJ2-7, is as follows: NAGVMQNPRHLVRRRGQEARLRCSPMKGHSHVYWYRQLPEEGLKFMVYLQKENIIDESGMPKERFSAEFPKEGPSILRIQQVVRGDSAAYFCASSIEREQYFGPGTRLTVT.

The V and J genes are TRBV4-2 and TRBJ2-1; a weak D match, TRBD1 (6 bases). This CDR3 contains 16 residues. Trimming took 1 base from V and 2 from J, leaving 12 bases between them. The germline CDR1 and CDR2 sequences are LGHNA and YNFKEQ. The CDR3 protein is CASSQVQGLPYNEQFF. DNA for the CDR3: TGTGCCAGCAGCCAAGTCCAGGGGCTCCCCTACAATGAGCAGTTCTTC.

The chain combines TRBV15 with TRBJ1-3; 7 positions match TRBD1. J was trimmed by 2 bases and V by 9 bases; bases with no gene match: 10. CDR1 is LNHNV and CDR2 is YYDKDF in the germline V gene (reference sequence). This CDR3 region has 15 residues. Here the CDR3 reads CATTLEGGAGNTIYF. CDR3 DNA sequence: TGTGCCACTACGTTAGAAGGGGGCGCTGGAAACACCATATATTTT.

The rearrangement joins TRBV4-1 to TRBJ1-1; 9 nucleotides line up with TRBD1. V gave up 5 bases and J gave up 4 bases; unmatched junction bases: 11. Germline V CDR1 and CDR2: MGHRA, YSYEKL. This CDR3 region has 16 residues. The CDR3 loop reads CASSARDREVSTEAFF. In nucleotides, the CDR3 is TGCGCCAGCAGCGCACGGGACAGGGAGGTGAGCACTGAAGCTTTCTTT.

This chain uses TRBV10-3 with TRBJ1-2, with D possibly matching TRBD1 (5 bases). The ends were cut back, 2 bases at V and 7 bases at J, with 20 bases in the middle. Per germline, CDR1 ENHRY and CDR2 SYGVKD. The CDR3 totals 16 residues. CDR3 coding DNA: TGTGCCATCAGTGAGGATAGGTCCTGGGAGGGGTTTGGCTACACCTTC. This encodes CAISEDRSWEGFGYTF.

Concerning this clone: Other nucleotide sequences from this sample produce the same CDR3. The chain joins TRBV5-1 to TRBJ1-1; tentatively, D is TRBD1 (5 bases). The CDR3 is 14 amino acids. CDR1 SGHRS and CDR2 YFSETQ come from the germline V gene. Trimming removed 0 bases at V and 2 bases at J, with 8 bases between. This chain's CDR3 is CASSLGQTNTEAFF. The CDR3 coding sequence is TGCGCCAGCAGCTTGGGACAGACCAACACTGAAGCTTTCTTT. The full variable domain, with the rest looked up from reference TRBV5-1 and TRBJ1-1, is KAGVTQTPRYLIKTRGQQVTLSCSPISGHRSVSWYQQTPGQGLQFLFEYFSETQRNKGNFPGRFSGRQFSNSRSEMNVSTLELGDSALYLCASSLGQTNTEAFFGQGTRLTVV.

The CDR3 nucleotides read TGTGCCAGCAGCTTTGAAATTAGCGGGGGCTCGGGGGATACGCAGTATTTT. Amino acid sequence: CASSFEISGGSGDTQYF. The V call is TRBV11-1, the J call TRBJ2-3, with 9 positions matching TRBD2. Germline CDR1 SGHAT, CDR2 FQDESV (reference sequence). There are 17 residues in the CDR3. V shed 3 bases, J shed 6 bases, and the junction held 13 bases outside the gene matches. The variable domain in full, completed from reference TRBV11-1 and TRBJ2-3, reads EAEVAQSPRYKITEKSQAVAFWCDPISGHATLYWYRQILGQGPELLVQFQDESVVDDSQLPKDRFSAERLKGVDSTLKIQPAELGDSAMYLCASSFEISGGSGDTQYFGPGTRLTVL.

This clone was detected a few times. This chain links TRBV7-9 with TRBJ1-5; the D is unclear. The CDR3 is 13 amino acids. Germline lookup yields CDR1 SEHNR and CDR2 FQNEAQ (reference sequence). The V end lost 4 bases, the J end lost 11 bases, and 15 bases lay between the germline ends. The CDR3 region has the DNA TGTGCCAGCAGCTCCGCCCCACAATCAGCCCAGCATTTT. The encoded protein is CASSSAPQSAQHF. The whole variable domain, filled in from reference TRBV7-9 and TRBJ1-5, reads DTGVSQNPRHKITKRGQNVTFRCDPISEHNRLYWYRQTLGQGPEFLTYFQNEAQLEKSRLLSDRFSAERPKGSFSTLEIQRTEQGDSAMYLCASSSAPQSAQHFGDGTRLSIL.

The CDR3 sequence is CSVEVPGHYEQYF. The CDR3 DNA is TGCAGCGTTGAAGTCCCTGGCCACTACGAGCAGTACTTC. V gene TRBV29-1 combines with J gene TRBJ2-7; D remains unclear. V was clipped by 1 base and J by 3 bases, with 10 bases between them. The CDR3 length is 13 residues. Germline loops: CDR1 SQVTM, CDR2 ANQGSEA.

A few counts support this clone. The genes are TRBV6-4 and TRBJ2-1; tentative D call: TRBD1 (7 bases). Germline V gene lookup returns CDR1 MRHNA and CDR2 SNTAGT. The V and J ends lost 2 bases and 8 bases respectively, with 19 bases between them. The CDR3 contains 16 residues. Here the CDR3 reads CASSDGGQGEVHEQFF. The CDR3 bases are TGTGCCAGCAGTGACGGGGGTCAGGGGGAGGTTCATGAGCAGTTCTTC.

The chain carries TRBV5-6 and TRBJ1-1; unclear D gene. The CDR3 spans 12 residues. Germline V CDR1 and CDR2: SGHDT, YYEEEE. The ends were cut back, 2 bases at V and 6 bases at J, with 8 bases in the middle. CDR3 amino acids: CASSFRESEAFF. The CDR3 nucleotides are TGTGCCAGCAGCTTTAGAGAATCTGAAGCTTTCTTT.

The chain combines TRBV30 with TRBJ1-1; the match to TRBD1 covers 9 bases. The germline V gene encodes CDR1 GTSNPN and CDR2 SVGIG (reference sequence). V shed 2 bases and J 5 bases; nucleotides not matched to a gene: 18. The CDR3 sequence is 18 residues long. In nucleotides, the CDR3 is TGTGCCTGGAGTCGTCCCCCCGGGACAGGGAACAGGGGGACTGAAGCTTTCTTT. Amino acids: CAWSRPPGTGNRGTEAFF. The full variable domain, rest sourced from reference TRBV30 and TRBJ1-1, is SQTIHQWPATLVQPVGSPLSLECTVEGTSNPNLYWYRQAAGRGLQLLFYSVGIGQISSEVPQNLSASRPQDRQFILSSKKLLLSDSGFYLCAWSRPPGTGNRGTEAFFGQGTRLTVV.

This clone was observed a few times. The chain is built from TRBV5-1 and TRBJ1-2; D gene unclear. Germline V CDR1 and CDR2: SGHRS, YFSETQ. This CDR3 comprises 14 residues. V lost 0 bases and J lost 2, with 8 bases in between. The CDR3 nucleotides read TGCGCCAGCAGCTTGGCCGGCGGGAACTATGGCTACACCTTC. Its translation: CASSLAGGNYGYTF.

The chain combines TRBV7-8 with TRBJ2-1, with 13 bases that match TRBD2. The trim removed 2 bases at V and 4 bases at J, leaving 8 bases unmatched. Germline V gene lookup returns CDR1 SGHVS and CDR2 FQNEAQ. The CDR3 is made up of 18 amino acids. CDR3 bases: TGTGCCAGCAGCTTATCCTTCGGACTAGCGGGGGAGTACAATGAGCAGTTCTTC. Protein product: CASSLSFGLAGEYNEQFF.

V and J are TRBV4-3 and TRBJ2-1; 7 bases line up with TRBD2. This CDR3 spans 17 amino acids. With V trimmed by 0 bases and J by 2 bases, 7 bases remained unmatched. Germline V gene sequence: CDR1 LGHNA, CDR2 YSLEER. The CDR3 region has the DNA TGCGCCAGCAGCCAAGACGTCTCCGGACTAGCCTACAATGAGCAGTTCTTC. Translation gives CASSQDVSGLAYNEQFF.

On this clone: The junction and the germline gene differ at one end; a read error may be behind it. V is TRBV5-1 and J is TRBJ1-5, with D tentatively TRBD1 (5 bases). The germline V gene encodes CDR1 SGHRS and CDR2 YFSETQ. This CDR3 is built from 11 residues. CDR3 protein: CASASMGEAAF. CDR3 coding DNA: TGCGCCAGCGCCTCCATGGGGGAGGCGGCTTTT.

The chain combines TRBV2 with TRBJ1-2; D is ambiguous. The CDR3 sequence is 16 residues long. Germline CDR1 is SNHLY and CDR2 is FYNNEI. With 3 bases removed from V and 4 bases from J, the gap between germline ends came to 18 bases. The CDR3 DNA follows: TGTGCCAGCAGTGAGGGCCAAACGTGGATTGGCTATGGCTACACCTTC. It is translated as CASSEGQTWIGYGYTF. Full variable domain (missing parts from reference TRBV2 and TRBJ1-2): EPEVTQTPSHQVTQMGQEVILRCVPISNHLYFYWYRQILGQKVEFLVSFYNNEISEKSEIFDDQFSVERPDGSNFTLKIRSTKLEDSAMYFCASSEGQTWIGYGYTFGSGTRLTVV.

The V call is TRBV30, the J call TRBJ1-5, with TRBD1 as a possible D gene (5 bases). The germline V and J ends were trimmed by 8 bases and 5 bases, with 13 bases remaining between them. The CDR3 contains 12 residues. Germline values: CDR1 GTSNPN, CDR2 SVGIG (reference sequence). CDR3 protein: CAVRQGYQPQHF. CDR3 nucleotides: TGTGCCGTAAGGCAGGGTTATCAGCCCCAGCATTTT.

The sample holds a few counts of this clone. The chain has TRBV27 and TRBJ1-2; the match to TRBD1 covers 7 bases. V was clipped by 4 bases and J by 0 bases; unmatched bases: 5. The CDR3 is 15 amino acids. Germline loops: CDR1 MNHEY, CDR2 SMNVEV (reference sequence). This chain's CDR3 is CASSSRTGANYGYTF. In DNA, the CDR3 is TGTGCCAGCAGTTCCCGGACAGGAGCTAACTATGGCTACACCTTC.

The chain carries TRBV7-2 and TRBJ2-1, with 11 bases fitting TRBD1. The CDR3 covers 16 residues. Germline lookup yields CDR1 SGHTA and CDR2 FQGNSA. V was pared by 3 bases and J by 4 bases, with 5 bases of the junction left unmatched. CDR3 in DNA: TGTGCCAGCAGCTTTGCCGGGACAGGGGGTTACAATGAGCAGTTCTTC. Residues: CASSFAGTGGYNEQFF.

V usage is TRBV7-9 and J usage is TRBJ1-1; 7 bases are a match to TRBD1. CDR1 is SEHNR and CDR2 is FQNEAQ in the germline V gene (reference sequence). This CDR3 spans 15 amino acids. V gave up 5 bases and J gave up 3 bases; unmatched junction bases: 9. CDR3 region: CASSLTDRSYTEAFF. CDR3 DNA: TGTGCCAGCAGCCTAACGGACAGGTCCTACACTGAAGCTTTCTTT.

This clone was observed a handful of times. This chain connects TRBV7-3 to TRBJ1-6; the D gene is possibly TRBD1 (6 bases). This CDR3 is built from 14 residues. Germline V CDR1 and CDR2: SGHTA, FQGTGA. Trimming took 2 bases from V and 10 from J, leaving 12 bases between them. CDR3 residues: CASSLDRNRSPLHF. The CDR3 DNA reads as TGTGCCAGCAGCTTAGACAGGAATCGATCACCCCTCCACTTT.

This clone was observed a few times. The gene calls are TRBV5-1 and TRBJ1-5; 8 nucleotides match TRBD1. J lost 3 bases, V lost 1 base, and 12 bases had no gene match. Germline V gene data show CDR1 as SGHRS and CDR2 as YFSETQ. The length of the CDR3 is 18 residues. The CDR3 DNA follows: TGCGCCAGCAGCTTGACCCCAAGACAGGGGAGATCCAATCAGCCCCAGCATTTT. Translation gives CASSLTPRQGRSNQPQHF.